The sample holds a few counts of the clone carrying this T cell receptor (beta chain). Its antigen is still unknown. The junction departs from the called germline gene at one end, perhaps through a read error. TCR beta cDNA was prepared out of around 460 ng total RNA by means of a constant-region primer. Three nested multiplex PCR rounds of slightly modified ARM-PCR generated TCR beta libraries. For around 11 cycles apiece, the opening two PCR rounds ran with TRBV1-TRBV30 forward primers and a C-beta reverse primer. TCRdb re-called the multiplex PCR reads with MiXCR, one entry per CDR3 protein. The profile shows tens of thousands of distinct CDR3 sequences, 72% of them singletons. The sample is drawn from a study of tumor-infiltrating lymphocytes in primary liver carcinoma. Study results and caveats: Tumor top-250-clone fraction significantly exceeded that of blood (p = 0.039). Overlap in tumor-adjacent and tumor-blood pairs fell below that of tumor region pairs. It was observed that only about 7.5-25% of the top clones appeared in every one of the five tumor regions.

Bulk tissue was left unsorted, and RNA and DNA were co-extracted from 20-30 mg of it. This CDR3 region has 13 residues. Germline CDR1 reads SGHAT; CDR2 reads FQDESV (reference sequence). This TCR was sampled from a man aged 35 to 55 with primary liver carcinoma and hepatitis B virus infection. The rearrangement joins TRBV11-1 to TRBJ2-1; D is uncertain. Sequenced material: liver tumor tissue from sampling region 1. Regarding subset: tumor region T1, superior pole. The chain's CDR3 is CARRLGRANEQFF. DNA of the CDR3: TGTGCCCGCAGGTTAGGCCGCGCAAATGAGCAGTTCTTC.